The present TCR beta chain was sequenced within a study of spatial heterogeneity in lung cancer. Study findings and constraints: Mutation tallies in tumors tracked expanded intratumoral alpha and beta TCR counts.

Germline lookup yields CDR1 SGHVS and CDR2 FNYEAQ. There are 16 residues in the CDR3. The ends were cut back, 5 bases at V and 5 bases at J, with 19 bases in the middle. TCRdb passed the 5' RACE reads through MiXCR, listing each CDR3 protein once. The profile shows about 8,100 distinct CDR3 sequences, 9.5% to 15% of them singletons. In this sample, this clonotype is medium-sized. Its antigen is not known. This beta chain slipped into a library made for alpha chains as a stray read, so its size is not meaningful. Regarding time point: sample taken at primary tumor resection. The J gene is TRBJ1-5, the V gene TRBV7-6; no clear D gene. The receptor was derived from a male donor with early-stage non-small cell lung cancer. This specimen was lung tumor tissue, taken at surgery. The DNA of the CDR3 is TGTGCCAGCAGCCGTTTCCCCCCCCCAGGTGATCAGCCCCAGCATTTT. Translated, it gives CASSRFPPPGDQPQHF.